Listed below are T cell receptor beta chains from one sample, sequenced in a study of cytomegalovirus exposure and HLA in healthy donors. Generated by immunoSEQ multiplex PCR, the TCRdb table keeps only in-frame clones and is missing some. The table includes approximately 140,000 clones, around 81% detected once. Sequenced input: PBMCs. The receptors derive from a man aged 40-50 years in good health and CMV-seropositive. Each CDR3 is given with its conserved first and last residue. Each record gives: clone size, J gene, D gene, V gene, CDR3 protein, CDR3 DNA. The D gene is left open where the match is weak. Clone size appears in some rows only: once, few, many, or a class for an expanded clone.

NA | TRBJ2-5 | NA | TRBV2 | CASSPGLRETQYF | TGTGCCAGCAGCCCGGGACTGCGAGAGACCCAGTACTTC
NA | TRBJ2-3 | NA | TRBV28 | CASSPGQGSLWTQYF | TGTGCCAGCAGTCCGGGGCAGGGGTCCCTCTGGACGCAGTATTTT
once | TRBJ2-7 | TRBD1 | TRBV5-1 | CASSAGTGGEQYF | TGCGCCAGCAGCGCCGGGACAGGGGGCGAGCAGTACTTC
NA | TRBJ2-5 | TRBD1 | TRBV7-7 | CASSFQGGLKTQYF | TGTGCTAGCAGCTTTCAAGGGGGCCTGAAGACCCAATACTTC
NA | TRBJ2-7 | TRBD2 | TRBV30 | CAWSLTGGRGEQYF | TGTGCCTGGTCCCTGACGGGCGGGAGAGGGGAGCAGTACTTC
NA | TRBJ2-1 | TRBD2 | TRBV9 | CASSVGVAGGQFF | TGTGCCAGCAGCGTAGGGGTGGCGGGGGGGCAGTTCTTC
NA | TRBJ1-5 | TRBD1 | TRBV5-1 | CASSPDRGDQPQHF | TGCGCCAGCAGCCCCGACAGGGGTGATCAGCCCCAGCATTTT
NA | TRBJ2-5 | TRBD2 | TRBV9 | CASSALAGRQETQYF | TGTGCCAGCAGCGCCCTAGCGGGGAGACAAGAGACCCAGTACTTC
NA | TRBJ2-5 | TRBD1 | TRBV30 | CAWSVQRRRRGLQETQYF | TGTGCCTGGAGTGTACAAAGGCGCCGCAGGGGGCTGCAAGAGACCCAGTACTTC
NA | TRBJ2-2 | TRBD1 | TRBV5-5 | CASSLGQGVSGELFF | TGTGCCAGCAGCTTAGGACAGGGAGTTTCCGGGGAGCTGTTTTTT
NA | TRBJ1-1 | TRBD1 | TRBV28 | CASSSGTGGHNEAFF | TGTGCCAGCAGTTCCGGGACAGGGGGCCATAATGAAGCTTTCTTT
NA | TRBJ1-3 | NA | TRBV6-6 | CASSPGVSGNTIYF | TGTGCCAGCAGTCCAGGGGTTTCTGGAAACACCATATATTTT
NA | TRBJ1-1 | NA | TRBV5-4 | CASSSGAGVTEAFF | TGTGCCAGCAGCTCGGGGGCGGGAGTCACTGAAGCTTTCTTT
NA | TRBJ1-2 | TRBD1 | TRBV27 | CASGQGAAYGYTF | TGTGCCAGCGGACAGGGGGCGGCCTATGGCTACACCTTC
NA | TRBJ2-7 | TRBD1 | TRBV5-4 | CASSLNNRGREQYF | TGTGCCAGCAGCTTGAATAACAGGGGAAGGGAGCAGTACTTC
NA | TRBJ2-2 | TRBD1 | TRBV6-6 | CAIRRQGATGELFF | TGTGCCATTCGGCGACAGGGGGCGACCGGGGAGCTGTTTTTT